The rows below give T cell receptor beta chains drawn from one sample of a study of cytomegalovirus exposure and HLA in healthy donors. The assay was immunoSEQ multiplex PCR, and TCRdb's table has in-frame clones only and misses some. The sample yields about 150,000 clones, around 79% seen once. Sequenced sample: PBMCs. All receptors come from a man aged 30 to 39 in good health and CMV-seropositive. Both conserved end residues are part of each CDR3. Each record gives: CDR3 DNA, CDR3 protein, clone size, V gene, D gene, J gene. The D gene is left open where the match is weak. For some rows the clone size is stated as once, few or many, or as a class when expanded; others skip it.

TGTGCCAGCAGCAGACCGGGTCTTGGGTCAGATACGCAGTATTTT,CASSRPGLGSDTQYF,NA,TRBV7-2,NA,TRBJ2-3
TGTGCCAGCTCACCAAGCACAGACCCCTATGGCTACACCTTC,CASSPSTDPYGYTF,few,TRBV18,NA,TRBJ1-2
TGTGCCAGCAGCTTAATCAGGGGAAGGTACACCGGGGAGCTGTTTTTT,CASSLIRGRYTGELFF,NA,TRBV5-4,NA,TRBJ2-2
TGCGCCAGCAGCACGGGGGGGGACCTCCAAGAGACCCAGTACTTC,CASSTGGDLQETQYF,NA,TRBV5-1,TRBD2,TRBJ2-5
TGTGCCAGCAGTCCAGACAGGGAAGAGCAGTACTTC,CASSPDREEQYF,NA,TRBV28,TRBD1,TRBJ2-7
TGTGCCAGCAGCTTCGGACTAGCGGGGACCCCGGGCGGGGAGCTGTTTTTT,CASSFGLAGTPGGELFF,few,TRBV7-6,TRBD2,TRBJ2-2
TGTGCCAGCAGCCGCGACCTAGCGGGCGCCTCCTACGAGCAGTACTTC,CASSRDLAGASYEQYF,NA,TRBV7-9,TRBD2,TRBJ2-7
TGTGCCAGTAGTTCAAGCCAAAGCAATCAGCCCCAGCATTTT,CASSSSQSNQPQHF,NA,TRBV19,NA,TRBJ1-5
TGCGCCAGCAGCCAAGCCCCGTATAGCGGAGGTATCGATGAGCAGTTCTTC,CASSQAPYSGGIDEQFF,NA,TRBV4-3,NA,TRBJ2-1
TGTGCCAGTAGTATCGGGGGGGCCATCGGGGAGCTGTTTTTT,CASSIGGAIGELFF,NA,TRBV19,TRBD2,TRBJ2-2
TGTGCCAGTAGTATAGGGACAGGCATCTCTGGGGCCAACGTCCTGACTTTC,CASSIGTGISGANVLTF,NA,TRBV19,TRBD1,TRBJ2-6
TGTGCCAGCAGCGCGGGCCGGGGGATATTGAACACTGAAGCTTTCTTT,CASSAGRGILNTEAFF,NA,TRBV9,NA,TRBJ1-1
TGCAGCGTCGGTGGTGGCACTGAAGCTTTCTTT,CSVGGGTEAFF,few,TRBV29-1,NA,TRBJ1-1
TGTGCCAGCAGCTTGACATCAGGCTACACCTTC,CASSLTSGYTF,NA,TRBV5-6,NA,TRBJ1-2
TGTGCCAGCAGCTTTGCCCAACAAGGAGTCAACTATGGCTACACCTTC,CASSFAQQGVNYGYTF,once,TRBV5-4,NA,TRBJ1-2
TGTGCCAGCAGCTTCTATGACAGGGACACTGAAGCTTTCTTT,CASSFYDRDTEAFF,NA,TRBV5-6,TRBD1,TRBJ1-1
TGTGCCAGCAGCCTCGCTAGCGGGGGAAAGCAGTACTTC,CASSLASGGKQYF,NA,TRBV14,TRBD2,TRBJ2-7
TGCGCCAGCCGGGGGGAGGGAACCTATGGCTACACCTTC,CASRGEGTYGYTF,NA,TRBV4-1,NA,TRBJ1-2
TGTGCCAGCAGCTACGGACAGGCCAATCAGCCCCAGCATTTT,CASSYGQANQPQHF,few,TRBV7-9,TRBD1,TRBJ1-5
TGTGCTAGTGCTAGGGAGGGCACTGAAGCTTTCTTT,CASAREGTEAFF,NA,TRBV12-5,NA,TRBJ1-1
TGTGCCAGCAGTTACTCGTCCAGGGCGGATGGCTACACCTTC,CASSYSSRADGYTF,NA,TRBV6-5,NA,TRBJ1-2
TGTGCCATCAGCTTCGAGGCTAGCGGGAGTACAGATACGCAGTATTTT,CAISFEASGSTDTQYF,NA,TRBV10-3,TRBD2,TRBJ2-3
TGTGCCAGCAGCTTAGGGTCGAGTAGCACTGAAGCTTTCTTT,CASSLGSSSTEAFF,NA,TRBV7-2,NA,TRBJ1-1
TGTGCCAGCAGCGCACGACTAGGGTCCTACAATGAGCAGTTCTTC,CASSARLGSYNEQFF,NA,TRBV9,NA,TRBJ2-1
TGTGCCTGGAGTCCCGACAGGGGCGTACAGCCCCAGCATTTT,CAWSPDRGVQPQHF,NA,TRBV30,TRBD1,TRBJ1-5
TGCGCCAGCAGCCCCGGACAAGAGACTGGGGCCAACGTCCTGACTTTC,CASSPGQETGANVLTF,few,TRBV5-1,NA,TRBJ2-6